The entry that follows covers one T cell receptor (beta chain) sequence. Its specificity is unknown. In TCRdb, the reads were re-called with MiXCR into one record per CDR3 protein. The table lists some 25,000 distinct CDR3 sequences, about two thirds of them singletons, with 14% in the top ten. Between the trimmed V and J ends, which lost 6 bases and 7 bases, there was a span of 16 bases. CDR1 is SEHNR, CDR2 FQNEAQ, per germline (reference sequence). The CDR3 totals 15 residues. These data belong to a study of type 1 regulatory T cells. V is TRBV7-9 and J is TRBJ1-6; D unresolved. Sequenced material: cultured T cells, either the whole culture or a sorted T cell fraction (not recorded which). The sample's subset: Tr1-enriched cell product generated in vitro against host alloantigens. This sequence originates from a human donor in good health. As DNA, the CDR3 is TGTGCCAGCAGACCCGCGGAGGGCGGCAATTCACCCCTCCACTTT. This encodes CASRPAEGGNSPLHF. Together with reference TRBV7-9 and TRBJ1-6, the CDR3 gives the full variable domain: DTGVSQNPRHKITKRGQNVTFRCDPISEHNRLYWYRQTLGQGPEFLTYFQNEAQLEKSRLLSDRFSAERPKGSFSTLEIQRTEQGDSAMYLCASRPAEGGNSPLHFGNGTRLTVT.